Listed below are T cell receptor beta chains from one sample, sequenced in a study of regulatory T cells in long-lasting Graves disease. TCRdb analysed the multiplex PCR reads with MiXCR anew, one entry per CDR3 protein. The sample includes a few hundred thousand distinct CDR3 sequences, 10% to 15% seen only once; the top ten take 15% to 20%. These same data were also listed under a study on T cells in Graves' hyperthyroidism and ophthalmopathy.

The source was peripheral blood mononuclear cells (PBMCs), collected at new diagnosis, from a patient treated with antithyroid drugs. The receptors shown here come from a woman between 18 and 29 years old with Graves disease. CDR3s include the opening cysteine and the closing phenylalanine or tryptophan. D genes are given only for firm matches. Rows give clone size only sometimes, using once, few, many, or a class for an expanded clone.

J: TRBJ2-5; V: TRBV6-2/TRBV6-3; size: .; D: .; CDR3: CASNPHGQSQETQYF; DNA: TGTGCCAGCAATCCCCACGGACAGTCCCAAGAGACCCAGTACTTC
J: TRBJ1-2; V: TRBV3-1; size: many; D: TRBD1; CDR3: CASSRPDRDYGYTF; DNA: TGTGCCAGCAGCCGCCCAGACAGGGACTATGGCTACACCTTC
J: TRBJ1-3; V: TRBV6-2/TRBV6-3; size: .; D: .; CDR3: CASLTAGNTIYF; DNA: TGTGCCAGCCTCACAGCGGGAAACACCATATATTTT
J: TRBJ2-5; V: TRBV6-1; size: few; D: .; CDR3: CASSRAVGETQYF; DNA: TGTGCCAGCAGTCGAGCGGTCGGAGAGACCCAGTACTTC
J: TRBJ2-3; V: TRBV7-6; size: few; D: .; CDR3: CASSLQGLSTDTQYF; DNA: TGTGCCAGCAGCCTCCAGGGGCTTAGCACAGATACGCAGTATTTT
J: TRBJ2-2; V: TRBV18; size: many; D: .; CDR3: CASSPLGQPMTGELFF; DNA: TGTGCCAGCTCACCACTCGGACAGCCTATGACCGGGGAGCTGTTTTTT
J: TRBJ2-1; V: TRBV12-3/TRBV12-4; size: .; D: .; CDR3: CASSPASRRGNSEQFF; DNA: TGTGCCAGCAGTCCCGCTAGCAGGAGGGGTAATAGTGAGCAGTTCTTC
J: TRBJ1-2; V: TRBV12-3/TRBV12-4; size: few; D: .; CDR3: CASSFRGRYGYTF; DNA: .
J: TRBJ2-1; V: TRBV19; size: .; D: .; CDR3: CASSRLRGSYNEQFF; DNA: TGTGCCAGTAGTCGGCTCCGAGGCTCCTACAATGAGCAGTTCTTC
J: TRBJ1-4; V: TRBV27; size: .; D: .; CDR3: CASSLTEGEKLFF; DNA: TGTGCCAGCAGTTTAACCGAAGGGGAAAAACTGTTTTTT
J: TRBJ2-1; V: TRBV7-8; size: many; D: .; CDR3: CASSFEGLDNEQFF; DNA: TGTGCCAGCAGCTTCGAGGGACTCGACAATGAGCAGTTCTTC
J: TRBJ2-1; V: TRBV20-1; size: many; D: TRBD1; CDR3: CSARDWGGQGYNEQFF; DNA: TGCAGTGCTAGAGATTGGGGGGGACAGGGGTACAATGAGCAGTTCTTC
J: TRBJ2-5; V: TRBV19; size: .; D: TRBD2; CDR3: CASSGLWGGEETQYF; DNA: TGTGCCAGTAGTGGGCTGTGGGGGGGGGAAGAGACCCAGTACTTC
J: TRBJ1-1; V: TRBV7-9; size: many; D: .; CDR3: CASSPKLEMVTEAFF; DNA: TGTGCCAGCAGCCCAAAACTGGAGATGGTCACTGAAGCTTTCTTT
J: TRBJ1-2; V: TRBV4-1; size: .; D: .; CDR3: CASSQEPGPYGYTF; DNA: TGCGCCAGCAGCCAAGAGCCGGGGCCATATGGCTACACCTTC
J: TRBJ2-5; V: TRBV5-1; size: .; D: TRBD2; CDR3: CASSLGTSGGDPQETQYF; DNA: TGCGCCAGCAGCCTAGGGACTAGCGGGGGCGATCCCCAAGAGACCCAGTACTTC
J: TRBJ1-2; V: TRBV9; size: few; D: .; CDR3: CASSYTGALGYTF; DNA: TGTGCCAGCAGCTACACAGGCGCCCTGGGCTACACCTTC
J: TRBJ2-7; V: TRBV7-9; size: many; D: .; CDR3: CASSLGTGVSFYEQYF; DNA: TGTGCCAGCAGCTTAGGGACGGGAGTTAGTTTCTACGAGCAGTACTTC
J: TRBJ2-1; V: TRBV4-2; size: few; D: .; CDR3: CASSQGLFRGSYNEQFF; DNA: TGTGCCAGCAGCCAAGGTCTTTTCAGGGGATCCTACAATGAGCAGTTCTTC
J: TRBJ2-1; V: TRBV5-6; size: .; D: .; CDR3: CASSSTGGPYNEQFF; DNA: TGTGCCAGCAGCTCGACCGGGGGGCCCTACAATGAGCAGTTCTTC
J: TRBJ1-5; V: TRBV19; size: few; D: .; CDR3: CASSWGQGSNQPQHF; DNA: TGTGCCAGTAGTTGGGGGCAGGGAAGCAATCAGCCCCAGCATTTT
J: TRBJ1-1; V: TRBV5-1; size: few; D: TRBD1; CDR3: CASSITGVATMNTEAFF; DNA: TGCGCCAGCAGCATAACAGGGGTCGCAACCATGAACACTGAAGCTTTCTTT
J: TRBJ2-3; V: TRBV5-1; size: many; D: .; CDR3: CASSQQEDTQYF; DNA: TGCGCCAGCAGTCAGCAGGAGGATACGCAGTATTTT
J: TRBJ2-1; V: TRBV7-9; size: many; D: .; CDR3: CASTPPRDEQFF; DNA: TGTGCCAGCACCCCCCCGAGGGACGAGCAGTTCTTC
J: TRBJ2-7; V: TRBV5-1; size: many; D: TRBD2; CDR3: CASSLAVLAGGSYEQYF; DNA: TGCGCCAGCAGCTTGGCCGTGCTAGCGGGGGGGTCCTACGAGCAGTACTTC
J: TRBJ2-2; V: TRBV24-1; size: .; D: .; CDR3: CATSDPGLSNTGELFF; DNA: TGTGCCACCAGTGATCCGGGACTGTCGAACACCGGGGAGCTGTTTTTT
J: TRBJ2-1; V: TRBV7-6; size: many; D: .; CDR3: CASSLEGTPPWGEQFF; DNA: TGTGCCAGCAGCTTAGAAGGTACTCCCCCCTGGGGTGAGCAGTTCTTC
J: TRBJ1-1; V: TRBV4-2; size: .; D: TRBD1; CDR3: CASSQEWTGSYEAFF; DNA: TGTGCCAGCAGCCAAGAGTGGACAGGGTCCTATGAAGCTTTCTTT
J: TRBJ2-7; V: TRBV27; size: many; D: TRBD2; CDR3: CASRLAGDHEQYF; DNA: TGTGCCAGCCGTCTAGCGGGAGACCACGAGCAGTACTTC
J: TRBJ2-1; V: TRBV29-1; size: many; D: .; CDR3: CSAQSGTFGEQFF; DNA: TGCAGCGCCCAGTCTGGGACCTTCGGGGAGCAGTTCTTC
J: TRBJ1-1; V: TRBV6-1; size: many; D: TRBD1; CDR3: CASSPGQWRSTEAFF; DNA: TGTGCCAGCAGCCCGGGACAGTGGCGGAGCACTGAAGCTTTCTTT
J: TRBJ2-5; V: TRBV20-1; size: many; D: TRBD2; CDR3: CSARDFRAGAQETQYF; DNA: TGCAGTGCTAGAGATTTTCGAGCGGGGGCTCAAGAGACCCAGTACTTC
J: TRBJ1-5; V: TRBV20-1; size: many; D: .; CDR3: CSARDGRFHSNQPQHF; DNA: TGCAGTGCTAGAGATGGTAGGTTTCATAGCAATCAGCCCCAGCATTTT
J: TRBJ1-3; V: TRBV7-6; size: many; D: .; CDR3: CASSLAQNSGNTIYF; DNA: TGTGCCAGCAGCTTAGCACAGAACTCTGGAAACACCATATATTTT
J: TRBJ2-7; V: TRBV28; size: many; D: .; CDR3: CASSKPYLALSYEQYF; DNA: TGTGCCAGCAGTAAACCTTACTTAGCCCTCTCCTACGAGCAGTACTTC
J: TRBJ1-4; V: TRBV11-1; size: .; D: .; CDR3: CASSHGISEKLFF; DNA: TGTGCCAGCAGCCACGGGATTTCTGAAAAACTGTTTTTT
J: TRBJ2-1; V: TRBV12-3/TRBV12-4; size: .; D: TRBD2; CDR3: CASKRLAGGVEQFF; DNA: TGTGCCAGCAAAAGGCTAGCGGGAGGAGTTGAGCAGTTCTTC
J: TRBJ1-2; V: TRBV20-1; size: few; D: .; CDR3: CSARDTFENIDYSYTF; DNA: TGCAGTGCTAGAGACACCTTCGAGAATATTGACTATAGCTACACCTTC
J: TRBJ2-3; V: TRBV12-3/TRBV12-4; size: many; D: .; CDR3: CASSLGSAADTQYF; DNA: TGTGCCAGCAGTTTAGGTTCGGCCGCAGATACGCAGTATTTT
J: TRBJ2-2; V: TRBV28; size: many; D: .; CDR3: CASTTAQNTGELFF; DNA: TGTGCCAGCACTACGGCCCAAAACACCGGGGAGCTGTTTTTT
J: TRBJ1-1; V: TRBV5-1; size: many; D: TRBD1; CDR3: CASSLVGQGWVNTEAFF; DNA: TGCGCCAGCAGCTTGGTGGGACAGGGTTGGGTGAACACTGAAGCTTTCTTT
J: TRBJ2-5; V: TRBV7-2; size: many; D: TRBD1; CDR3: CASSFGWGQGRGETQYF; DNA: TGTGCCAGCAGCTTCGGTTGGGGACAGGGGCGAGGAGAGACCCAGTACTTC
J: TRBJ1-4; V: TRBV3-1; size: many; D: .; CDR3: CASTRAGVNEKLFF; DNA: TGTGCCAGCACGAGGGCAGGCGTTAATGAAAAACTGTTTTTT
J: TRBJ1-2; V: TRBV7-9; size: few; D: .; CDR3: CASSFVQGVPYGYTF; DNA: TGTGCCAGCAGCTTCGTCCAGGGTGTGCCGTATGGCTACACCTTC
J: TRBJ2-2; V: TRBV7-2; size: many; D: TRBD1; CDR3: CASSPSLTGIDTGELFF; DNA: TGTGCCAGCAGCCCCTCACTGACAGGGATAGACACCGGGGAGCTGTTTTTT
J: TRBJ1-1; V: TRBV6-5; size: many; D: .; CDR3: CASSFFPRGSRDTEAFF; DNA: TGTGCCAGCAGTTTCTTCCCCAGGGGTAGCCGAGACACTGAAGCTTTCTTT
J: TRBJ1-4; V: TRBV5-1; size: few; D: .; CDR3: CASSPSGPGEKLFF; DNA: TGCGCCAGCAGCCCAAGTGGCCCCGGGGAAAAACTGTTTTTT
J: TRBJ2-3; V: TRBV5-8; size: many; D: .; CDR3: CASSLDAGPNTDTQYF; DNA: TGTGCCAGCAGCTTGGACGCGGGACCAAACACAGATACGCAGTATTTT
J: TRBJ1-1; V: TRBV14; size: many; D: .; CDR3: CASSRANQWNTEAFF; DNA: TGTGCCAGCAGCCGGGCGAATCAGTGGAACACTGAAGCTTTCTTT
J: TRBJ2-7; V: TRBV4-2; size: .; D: TRBD1; CDR3: CASSQETGGSYEQYF; DNA: TGTGCCAGCAGCCAAGAAACAGGGGGCTCCTACGAGCAGTACTTC
J: TRBJ1-4; V: TRBV7-2; size: many; D: .; CDR3: CASSWAGDEKLFF; DNA: TGTGCCAGCAGCTGGGCCGGCGATGAAAAACTGTTTTTT
J: TRBJ2-3; V: TRBV12-3/TRBV12-4; size: many; D: .; CDR3: CASTLGWVTDTQYF; DNA: TGTGCCAGCACCCTCGGATGGGTGACAGATACGCAGTATTTT
J: TRBJ1-2; V: TRBV29-1; size: few; D: TRBD1; CDR3: CSGRDREHYGYTF; DNA: TGCAGCGGAAGGGACAGGGAACACTATGGCTACACCTTC